This T cell receptor beta chain was documented in a study of blood T cell repertoires in COVID-19. Study summary: Sites in the United States, Italy and Spain provided acute and convalescent COVID-19 samples. PBMCs, B-cell-depleted T cells, or T cells provided the cDNA or gDNA that made up the material.

Authors' data handling: How many nucleated cells were present was estimated from reference gene primer amplification. The data were produced by immunoSEQ multiplex PCR, yet TCRdb's version contains in-frame clones alone and is incomplete. For V, J and clone size, that table is used; D and trimming come from the DNA. The sample yields 90,000 to 130,000 clones, less than 75% seen once. The sequenced sample was peripheral blood. This sequence was found in a woman between 35 and 50 years old with acute or convalescent COVID-19.

This chain's CDR3 is CASSPGQSIETQYF. The CDR3 coding sequence is TGTGCCAGCAGTCCGGGACAGTCCATCGAGACCCAGTACTTC. The gene calls are TRBV6-5 and TRBJ2-5; 7 positions agree with TRBD1. V lost 5 bases, J lost 5 bases, and 8 bases stayed unmatched. In germline, CDR1 is MNHEY, CDR2 SVGAGI. The CDR3 loop spans 14 amino acids.